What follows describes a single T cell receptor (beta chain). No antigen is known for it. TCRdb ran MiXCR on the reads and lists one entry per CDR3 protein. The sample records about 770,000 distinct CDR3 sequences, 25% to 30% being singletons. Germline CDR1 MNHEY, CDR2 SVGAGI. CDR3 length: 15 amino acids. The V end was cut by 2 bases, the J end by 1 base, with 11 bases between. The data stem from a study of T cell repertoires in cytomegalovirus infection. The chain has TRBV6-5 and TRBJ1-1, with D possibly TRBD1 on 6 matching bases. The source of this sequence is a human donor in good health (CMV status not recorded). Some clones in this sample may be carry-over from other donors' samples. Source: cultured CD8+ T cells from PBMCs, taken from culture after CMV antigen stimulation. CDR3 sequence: CASSYVGQPNTEAFF. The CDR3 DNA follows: TGTGCCAGCAGTTACGTAGGACAGCCGAACACTGAAGCTTTCTTT.